This T cell receptor beta chain was profiled in a study of T cells after yellow fever vaccination. As for the study in general: The SMART-Seq v4 Ultra Low Input method served to prepare the low-cell-number fractions.

Template switching with 5'RACE generated the TCR cDNA and added a universal primer site and UMIs. TCRdb called the 5' RACE reads again in MiXCR, with one record for every CDR3 protein. The repertoire consists of about 160,000 distinct CDR3 sequences, with 6% to 7.5% occurring once and the leading ten covering 2.5% to 3%. Germline CDR1 reads SGHRS; CDR2 reads YFSETQ. V gave up 0 bases and J gave up 5 bases, with 14 bases separating them. The CDR3 loop spans 15 amino acids. Study-level points and caveats: The bulk population could contribute abundant contaminating clonotypes to FACS-sorted repertoires.

This clonotype was observed at least ten times. The antigen remains undetermined. This receptor was identified in a man younger than 30 who received the YFV17D yellow fever vaccine. The J gene is TRBJ1-1, the V gene TRBV5-1; the D is unclear. Sample: CD4+ T cells sorted from PBMCs, taken 5 days after the first yellow fever vaccination. CDR3 sequence reads: CASSLAVSRGTEAFF. The CDR3 region has the DNA TGCGCCAGCAGCTTGGCCGTGAGTCGGGGAACTGAAGCTTTCTTT.